Below, one TCR beta chain is given with its context. Its cognate antigen is unknown. These data are taken from a study of cytomegalovirus exposure and HLA in healthy donors. General study points: Researchers reported in a later analysis that common viral pathogens appeared linked to several top clusters.

The PCR made use of 60 Vbeta and 13 Jbeta primers. Profiled with immunoSEQ multiplex PCR; TCRdb holds only in-frame clones, not every one. The sample holds 90,000 to 140,000 clones, 78% seen once. CDR1 and CDR2 from the germline V gene are SEHNR and FQNEAQ (reference sequence). CDR3 size: 15 residues. Unmatched junction bases numbered 4, after V lost 5 bases and J lost 4 bases. Sequenced input: PBMCs. The TCR comes from a man aged 25-45 years in good health and CMV-seronegative. V usage is TRBV7-9 and J usage is TRBJ2-1; 11 nucleotides line up with TRBD2. CDR3 coding DNA: TGTGCCAGCAGCCCCGGGACTAGCGGTTACAATGAGCAGTTCTTC. Its protein is CASSPGTSGYNEQFF.